A single sample gave rise to the 6 T cell receptor beta chains below, sequenced in a study of T cell responses to AZD1222 COVID-19 vaccine (dated by TCRdb to the early 2020s). Libraries were constructed by the immunoSEQ multiplex PCR assay. TCRdb re-hosts the immuneACCESS table, in-frame sequences only. Its copies lack some clones; in the studies checked, an unresolved V gene accounts for under half of them, and the cause for the rest is not known. Recorded for this sample are approximately 110,000 clones; around nine tenths of them occurred a single time. Jointly, the top ten make up about 1.2% of the sample. Read against the paper, the sample's time point label means: baseline before first vaccination. Sequences were derived from peripheral blood, sampled on day 0 of AZD1222 vaccination. The receptors were sampled from an adult in good health.

This clone has more than one count but fewer than ten. This sequence joins TRBV5-1 and TRBJ1-5; D uncertain. CDR1 and CDR2 (germline): SGHRS, YFSETQ. V lost 2 bases and J lost 4, with 7 bases in between. The CDR3 length is 13 residues. The CDR3 loop is CASSFDENQPQHF. The CDR3 nucleotides read TGCGCCAGCAGCTTTGATGAGAATCAGCCCCAGCATTTT.

The chain carries TRBV29-1 and TRBJ1-2, with 7 positions matching TRBD1. The CDR3 loop spans 14 amino acids. Germline V gene sequence: CDR1 SQVTM, CDR2 ANQGSEA. Unmatched junction bases numbered 8, after V lost 4 bases and J lost 3 bases. CDR3 residues: CSVVLPDRDYGYTF. DNA for the CDR3: TGCAGCGTTGTGTTACCTGACAGGGACTATGGCTACACCTTC.

This clone turned up a few times. This chain uses TRBV6-5 with TRBJ1-6; a weak D match, TRBD1 (6 bases). Trimming left V 2 bases short and J 5 bases short, with 13 bases between. Looked up from germline, CDR1 is MNHEY and CDR2 is SVGAGI. The CDR3 has 16 amino acids. In nucleotides, the CDR3 is TGTGCCAGCAGTTACCTCGGACAGACCCATAATTCACCCCTCCACTTT. Its protein product is CASSYLGQTHNSPLHF.

The chain has TRBV27 and TRBJ1-2, with D perhaps TRBD1 (6 bases). Per the germline V gene, CDR1 is MNHEY and CDR2 is SMNVEV (reference sequence). The CDR3 is 15 amino acids. V was pared by 2 bases and J by 4 bases, with 14 bases between. This chain's CDR3 is CASSLEGEWGYGYTF. Written as DNA, the CDR3 is TGTGCCAGCAGTTTAGAGGGGGAATGGGGCTATGGCTACACCTTC.

The J gene is TRBJ2-7, the V gene TRBV2, with D tentatively TRBD1 (6 bases). With 3 bases removed from V and 3 bases from J, the gap between germline ends came to 9 bases. The CDR3 loop spans 13 amino acids. CDR1 is SNHLY and CDR2 is FYNNEI in the germline V gene. The CDR3 here is CASSDPRGYEQYF. The DNA of the CDR3 is TGTGCCAGCAGTGATCCCAGGGGCTACGAGCAGTACTTC.

This clone was counted a single time. J is TRBJ2-7 and V is TRBV10-1; 9 nucleotides match TRBD1. The length of the CDR3 is 15 residues. The V gene end was trimmed by 0 bases and the J gene end by 3 bases; junction bases not matched to a gene: 3. Germline CDR1 and CDR2: WNHNN and SYGVQD (reference sequence). CDR3 residues: CASSESLGQGYEQYF. The CDR3 coding sequence is TGCGCCAGCAGTGAGTCGTTGGGACAGGGCTACGAGCAGTACTTC.